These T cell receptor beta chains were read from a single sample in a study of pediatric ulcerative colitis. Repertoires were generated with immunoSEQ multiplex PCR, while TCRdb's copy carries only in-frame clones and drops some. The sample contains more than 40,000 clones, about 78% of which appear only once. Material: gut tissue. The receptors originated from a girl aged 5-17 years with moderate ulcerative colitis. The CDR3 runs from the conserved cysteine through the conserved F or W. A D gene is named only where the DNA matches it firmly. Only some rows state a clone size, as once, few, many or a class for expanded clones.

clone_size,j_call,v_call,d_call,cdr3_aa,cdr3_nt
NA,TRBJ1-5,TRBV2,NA,CASRGGLSNQPQHF,TGTGCCAGCAGAGGGGGACTGAGCAATCAGCCCCAGCATTTT
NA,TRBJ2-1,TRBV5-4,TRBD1,CASSLPGQGADEQFF,TGTGCCAGCAGCTTGCCGGGACAGGGGGCAGATGAGCAGTTCTTC
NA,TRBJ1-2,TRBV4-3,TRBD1,CASSGIQGLDYGYTF,TGCGCCAGCAGCGGAATACAGGGGTTAGACTATGGCTACACCTTC
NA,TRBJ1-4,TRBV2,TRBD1,CARGRRNEKLFF,TGTGCGAGGGGGCGCCGGAATGAAAAACTGTTTTTT
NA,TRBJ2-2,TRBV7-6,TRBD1,CASSLGTASGELFF,TGTGCCAGCAGCCTAGGGACAGCCTCCGGGGAGCTGTTTTTT
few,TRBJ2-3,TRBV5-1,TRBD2,CASTPGLAGAPLGTDTQYF,TGCGCCAGCACCCCGGGACTAGCGGGGGCCCCACTGGGGACAGATACGCAGTATTTT
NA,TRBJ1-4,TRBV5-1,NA,CASSLVGSDGEKLFF,TGCGCCAGCAGCTTGGTTGGGTCGGACGGTGAAAAACTGTTTTTT
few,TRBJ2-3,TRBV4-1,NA,CASSQDLGPPTQYF,TGCGCCAGCAGCCAAGATTTGGGTCCTCCTACGCAGTATTTT
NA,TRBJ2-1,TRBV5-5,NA,CASSLIALYNEQFF,TGTGCCAGCAGCTTGATCGCCCTCTACAATGAGCAGTTCTTC
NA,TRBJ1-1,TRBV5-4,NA,CASSFNQLNTEAFF,TGTGCCAGCAGCTTCAACCAGTTGAACACTGAAGCTTTCTTT
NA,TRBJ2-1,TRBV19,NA,CASSPRTISDEQFF,TGTGCCAGTAGTCCCCGGACTATATCAGATGAGCAGTTCTTC
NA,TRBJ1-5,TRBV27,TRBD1,CASSSRQGAQPQHF,TGTGCCAGCAGTTCCCGACAGGGCGCTCAGCCCCAGCATTTT
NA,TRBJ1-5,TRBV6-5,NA,CASSTGFQPQHF,TGTGCCAGCAGTACAGGTTTTCAGCCCCAGCATTTT
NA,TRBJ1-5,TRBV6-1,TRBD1,CASRFNRGSNQPQHF,TGTGCCAGCAGGTTTAACAGGGGAAGCAATCAGCCCCAGCATTTT
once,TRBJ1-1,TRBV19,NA,CASSIRLNTEAFF,TGTGCCAGTAGTATAAGATTGAACACTGAAGCTTTCTTT
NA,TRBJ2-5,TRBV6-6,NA,CASSYKGETQYF,TGTGCCAGCAGTTACAAGGGGGAGACCCAGTACTTC
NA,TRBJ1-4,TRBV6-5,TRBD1,CASSVTGGLYEKLFF,TGTGCCAGCAGTGTGACAGGGGGTCTTTATGAAAAACTGTTTTTT
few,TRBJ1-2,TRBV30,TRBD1,CAWSVDRGSAVYTF,TGTGCCTGGAGTGTTGACAGGGGAAGTGCCGTCTACACCTTC
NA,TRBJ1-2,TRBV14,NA,CASSTTANYGYTF,TGTGCCAGTAGTACTACAGCTAACTATGGCTACACCTTC
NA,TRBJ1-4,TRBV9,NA,CASSVDQGGVGEKLFF,TGTGCCAGCAGCGTAGACCAGGGAGGCGTAGGAGAAAAACTGTTTTTT
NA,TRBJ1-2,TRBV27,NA,CASSLFGTYGYTF,TGTGCCAGCAGTTTATTCGGCACGTATGGCTACACCTTC
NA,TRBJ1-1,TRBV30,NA,CAWSVGRGNTEAFF,TGTGCCTGGAGTGTAGGCAGGGGTAACACTGAAGCTTTCTTT
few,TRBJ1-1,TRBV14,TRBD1,CASSQAGTVNTEAFF,TGTGCCAGCAGCCAAGCCGGGACAGTCAACACTGAAGCTTTCTTT
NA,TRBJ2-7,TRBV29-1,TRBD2,CSVVLAGGHYEQYF,TGCAGCGTTGTTTTAGCGGGAGGACACTACGAGCAGTACTTC
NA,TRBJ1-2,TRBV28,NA,CASRLGVGDGYTF,TGTGCCAGCAGACTCGGGGTAGGGGATGGCTACACCTTC
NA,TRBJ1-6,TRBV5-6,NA,CASSSQGGISPLHF,TGTGCCAGCAGCTCACAGGGAGGGATTTCACCCCTCCACTTT
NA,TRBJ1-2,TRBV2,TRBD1,CASSLDRGNGYTF,TGTGCCAGCAGTCTAGACAGGGGTAATGGCTACACCTTC
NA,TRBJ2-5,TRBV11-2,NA,CASSLGGAGETQYF,TGTGCCAGCAGCTTAGGGGGGGCGGGAGAGACCCAGTACTTC
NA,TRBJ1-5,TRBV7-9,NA,CASSLEGRQPQHF,TGTGCCAGCAGCTTAGAGGGCCGTCAGCCCCAGCATTTT
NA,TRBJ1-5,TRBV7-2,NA,CASSFSQGPQHF,TGTGCCAGCAGCTTTTCACAAGGGCCCCAGCATTTT
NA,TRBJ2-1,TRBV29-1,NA,CSVPFEVEQFF,TGCAGCGTGCCTTTCGAGGTTGAGCAGTTCTTC
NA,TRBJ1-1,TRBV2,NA,CASSVALASLTEAFF,TGTGCCAGCAGTGTAGCTCTCGCCTCCCTGACTGAAGCTTTCTTT
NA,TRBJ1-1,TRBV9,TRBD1,CASSADRGTEAFF,TGTGCCAGCAGCGCTGACAGGGGCACTGAAGCTTTCTTT